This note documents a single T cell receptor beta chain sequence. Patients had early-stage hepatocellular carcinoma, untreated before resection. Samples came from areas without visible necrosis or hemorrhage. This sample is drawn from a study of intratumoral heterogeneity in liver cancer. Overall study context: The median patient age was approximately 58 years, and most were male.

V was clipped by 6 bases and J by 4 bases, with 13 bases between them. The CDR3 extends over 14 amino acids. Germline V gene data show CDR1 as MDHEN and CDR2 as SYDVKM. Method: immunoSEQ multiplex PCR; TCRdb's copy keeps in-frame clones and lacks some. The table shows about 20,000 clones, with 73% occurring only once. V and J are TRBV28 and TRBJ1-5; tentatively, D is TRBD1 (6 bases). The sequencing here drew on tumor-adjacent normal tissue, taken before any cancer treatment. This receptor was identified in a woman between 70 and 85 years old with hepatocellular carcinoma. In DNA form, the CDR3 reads TGTGCCAGCAGGGTTGGGGGGCGGAATCAGCCCCAGCATTTT. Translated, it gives CASRVGGRNQPQHF.